This passage covers 21 T cell receptor beta chains from one sample sequenced in a study of CD8 T cells in Susac syndrome. Reverse transcription of about 0.45 to 1 ug RNA was carried out with random hexamers. TCRdb reprocessed the immunoSEQ multiplex PCR reads via MiXCR and lists one record per CDR3 protein. The top ten clones hold 0.14% to 0.15% of a sample with about 150,000 distinct CDR3 sequences, less than 97% of them seen once. Sequencing was done on a sample of CD8+ T cells from PBMCs. Receptor source: a human donor with multiple sclerosis.

This rearrangement joins TRBV6-2 or TRBV6-3 to TRBJ2-2; TRBD1 might be the D (5 bases). This CDR3 has 12 residues. V dropped 5 bases and J dropped 7 bases, with 8 bases sitting between them. Germline CDR1 is MNHEY and CDR2 is SVGEGT. The CDR3 sequence is CASSQGNGELFF. The CDR3 coding sequence is TGTGCCAGCAGTCAGGGAAACGGGGAGCTGTTTTTT.

The chain combines TRBV7-9 with TRBJ1-2, with a possible D match to TRBD1 (5 bases). The CDR3 is made up of 14 amino acids. Germline assignment: CDR1 SEHNR and CDR2 FQNEAQ (reference sequence). V dropped 5 bases and J dropped 6 bases, with 16 bases sitting between them. CDR3 residues: CASSDPGPGHGYTF. In DNA, the CDR3 is TGTGCCAGCAGCGACCCGGGGCCGGGCCATGGCTACACCTTC.

The chain has TRBV7-9 and TRBJ2-7; D is unclear. The CDR3 totals 12 residues. Germline V CDR1 and CDR2: SEHNR, FQNEAQ (reference sequence). V was trimmed by 5 bases and J by 5 bases, leaving 10 bases between them. The CDR3 sequence is CASSNFADEQYF. Here the CDR3 DNA reads TGTGCCAGCAGCAACTTCGCCGACGAGCAGTACTTC.

The rearrangement links TRBV11-3 to TRBJ2-1; weak D call: TRBD2 (7 bases). Germline V gives CDR1 SGHNT, CDR2 YENEEA. With 5 bases removed from V and 9 bases from J, the gap between germline ends came to 26 bases. The CDR3 loop spans 17 amino acids. The CDR3 spells CASSPHEGGTRGAEQFF. CDR3 in DNA: TGTGCCAGCAGCCCACACGAGGGGGGGACCCGCGGGGCTGAGCAGTTCTTC.

The chain combines TRBV12-3 or TRBV12-4 with TRBJ2-3; 8 bases map to TRBD2. The CDR3 contains 15 residues. The V and J ends lost 6 bases and 3 bases, in that order; junction bases with no gene match: 8. The CDR3 coding sequence is TGTGCCAGCAGCCCGCCGGGGGGGAGGACAGATACGCAGTATTTT. It yields the protein CASSPPGGRTDTQYF.

The V call is TRBV13, the J call TRBJ2-5, with D perhaps TRBD1 or TRBD2 (5 bases each). V dropped 1 base and J dropped 12 bases, with 18 bases sitting between them. The CDR3 is made up of 14 amino acids. CDR1 and CDR2 (germline): PRHDT, FYEKMQ (reference sequence). The CDR3 region is CASSLVDGTPLEYF. Written as DNA, the CDR3 is TGTGCCAGCAGCTTAGTAGACGGGACGCCACTGGAGTACTTC.

The J gene is TRBJ2-1, the V gene TRBV5-4; D is undetermined. V lost 0 bases and J lost 0, with 13 bases in between. Germline V gives CDR1 SGHNT, CDR2 YYREEE (reference sequence). This CDR3 is built from 17 residues. The CDR3 DNA sequence: TGTGCCAGCAGCTTGGGGGTGGAGAGGAGCTCCTACAATGAGCAGTTCTTC. Translation: CASSLGVERSSYNEQFF.

This clonotype was seen just once. The genes are TRBV7-9 and TRBJ2-7, with 8 bases aligning to TRBD2. CDR3 length: 13 residues. Germline V CDR1 and CDR2: SEHNR, FQNEAQ (reference sequence). Unmatched junction bases numbered 5, after V lost 5 bases and J lost 5 bases. The CDR3 loop is CASSIGGEDEQYF. The CDR3, as DNA: TGTGCCAGCAGCATCGGGGGGGAGGACGAGCAGTACTTC.

The V gene is TRBV12-3 or TRBV12-4, the J gene TRBJ1-5, with TRBD1 as a possible D gene (5 bases). The V end lost 3 bases, the J end lost 5 bases, and 20 bases lay between the germline ends. The CDR3 has 17 residues. The CDR3 nucleotides read TGTGCCAGCAGTTTGAGTCCCGTAGGGGCAAGGGATCAGCCCCAGCATTTT. This gives the protein CASSLSPVGARDQPQHF.

The chain has TRBV14 and TRBJ2-1; no firm D call. The CDR3 is 12 amino acids. In germline, CDR1 is SGHDN, CDR2 FVKESK. V lost 3 bases and J lost 6, with 6 bases in between. The CDR3: CASSHNFNEQFF. CDR3 nucleotides: TGTGCCAGCAGCCACAACTTCAATGAGCAGTTCTTC. The full variable domain, in which reference TRBV14 and TRBJ2-1 provide the parts outside the CDR3, is EAGVTQFPSHSVIEKGQTVTLRCDPISGHDNLYWYRRVMGKEIKFLLHFVKESKQDESGMPNNRFLAERTGGTYSTLKVQPAELEDSGVYFCASSHNFNEQFFGPGTRLTVL.

The V gene is TRBV15, the J gene TRBJ2-7, with 7 nucleotides matching TRBD1. The CDR3 runs to 15 residues. The junction had 6 bases not matched to a gene; V was cut back by 1 base and J by 3 bases. Germline loops: CDR1 LNHNV, CDR2 YYDKDF (reference sequence). The CDR3 sequence is CATSRARTGNYEQYF. Here the CDR3 DNA reads TGTGCCACCAGCAGAGCCCGGACAGGTAACTACGAGCAGTACTTC.

The chain's CDR3 is CATEQDWGQGTQYF. CDR3 in DNA: TGTGCCACTGAGCAGGACTGGGGGCAGGGTACGCAGTATTTT. V is TRBV2 and J is TRBJ2-3, with D perhaps matching TRBD1 (6 bases). V lost 10 bases, J lost 8 bases, and 22 bases lay in between. The CDR3 sequence is 14 residues long. Germline V gene lookup returns CDR1 SNHLY and CDR2 FYNNEI.

This chain joins TRBV25-1 and TRBJ2-5, with D uncertain. Looked up from germline, CDR1 is MGHDK and CDR2 is SYGVNS. CDR3 length: 12 residues. The V and J ends lost 2 bases and 1 base respectively, with 2 bases between them. This CDR3 is CASSEPQETQYF. The CDR3 DNA reads TGTGCCAGCAGTGAACCCCAAGAGACCCAGTACTTC.

The rearrangement links TRBV12-3 or TRBV12-4 to TRBJ2-4, with TRBD2 matching over 8 bases. The CDR3 is 14 amino acids. V lost 6 bases and J lost 9; bases outside the gene matches: 10. The CDR3 DNA sequence: TGTGCCAGCAGCCCCCCCCGGGCGGGGGGCATTCAGTACTTC. Protein sequence: CASSPPRAGGIQYF.

The rearrangement joins TRBV20-1 to TRBJ2-1, with 7 bases fitting TRBD2. V lost 8 bases, J lost 9 bases, and 10 bases stayed unmatched. This CDR3 is 12 amino acids long. Germline CDR1 and CDR2: DFQATT and SNEGSKA (reference sequence). The CDR3 DNA reads as TGCAGTACCACGGCGGGGGAGGTTGAGCAGTTCTTC. Amino acid sequence: CSTTAGEVEQFF.

The chain has TRBV29-1 and TRBJ2-3; 7 bases map to TRBD2. Germline V gives CDR1 SQVTM, CDR2 ANQGSEA. The CDR3 consists of 13 residues. V gave up 4 bases and J gave up 6 bases; unmatched junction bases: 7. CDR3 in DNA: TGCAGCGTTGCGGGCGGGGGAGCGGATACGCAGTATTTT. It is translated as CSVAGGGADTQYF.

This clonotype was seen a single time. The gene calls are TRBV6-6 and TRBJ1-2; D possibly corresponds to TRBD1 (6 bases). Trimming shortened V by 3 bases and J by 7 bases, and 15 bases separated the two germline ends. This CDR3 has 14 amino acids. Germline CDR1 reads MNHNY; CDR2 reads SVGAGI (reference sequence). The CDR3 is CASSYATGPPGYTF. DNA for the CDR3: TGTGCCAGCAGTTATGCGACAGGTCCCCCTGGCTACACCTTC.

This chain joins TRBV20-1 and TRBJ2-4; 13 bases are shared with TRBD2. The germline V gene has CDR1 DFQATT and CDR2 SNEGSKA (reference sequence). The trim removed 3 bases at V and 8 bases at J, leaving 4 bases unmatched. The CDR3 is 14 amino acids. The CDR3 protein is CSASGTSGVDIQYF. CDR3 sequence (DNA): TGCAGTGCTAGTGGGACTAGCGGGGTAGACATTCAGTACTTC.

V gene TRBV6-5 combines with J gene TRBJ2-7; D is tentatively TRBD1 or TRBD2 (6 bases each). Germline CDR1 reads MNHEY; CDR2 reads SVGAGI. The CDR3 consists of 14 residues. V gave up 0 bases and J gave up 5 bases, with 11 bases separating them. CDR3 DNA: TGTGCCAGCAGTTACTCTGGGGGGCTCGACGAGCAGTACGTC. Protein sequence: CASSYSGGLDEQYV.

The chain employs TRBV9 and TRBJ2-4; TRBD1 matches 7 bases. The V and J ends lost 0 bases and 9 bases, in that order; junction bases with no gene match: 3. This CDR3 spans 13 amino acids. Per the germline V gene, CDR1 is SGDLS and CDR2 is YYNGEE. Here the CDR3 DNA reads TGTGCCAGCAGCGTAGGAGGGGGCGGCATTCAGTACTTC. It is translated as CASSVGGGGIQYF.

The CDR3 region is CSARDLQGLLAGGLEQFF. The CDR3 DNA reads as TGCAGTGCTAGAGATCTACAAGGGTTGCTAGCGGGGGGGCTCGAGCAGTTCTTC. This chain uses TRBV20-1 with TRBJ2-1, with 12 nucleotides matching TRBD2. V shed 0 bases, J shed 10 bases, and the junction held 16 bases outside the gene matches. Germline V gene sequence: CDR1 DFQATT, CDR2 SNEGSKA (reference sequence). The CDR3 contains 18 residues.